Following are 29 T cell receptor beta chains from one sample sequenced in a study of blood T cell repertoires in COVID-19. Sequenced by immunoSEQ multiplex PCR; TCRdb stores in-frame clones only, minus some. There are fewer than 350,000 clones in the sample; around 88% occur only once, and about 5.7% lies in the top ten. Material: PBMCs or T cells enriched from blood (not recorded which). Source of these receptors: a woman between 40 and 55 years old who had recovered from COVID-19.

The chain recombines TRBV4-3 with TRBJ2-7, with 7 bases lining up with TRBD2. The junction had 7 bases not matched to a gene; V was cut back by 0 bases and J by 2 bases. Germline CDR1 LGHNA, CDR2 YSLEER. The CDR3 contains 16 residues. The CDR3 spells CASSQEFLAETYEQYF. The CDR3 DNA sequence: TGCGCCAGCAGCCAAGAGTTCCTAGCGGAGACCTACGAGCAGTACTTC.

This chain joins TRBV6-2 or TRBV6-3 and TRBJ1-2; 7 nucleotides align to TRBD1. This CDR3 is built from 14 residues. Germline V gene data show CDR1 as MNHEY and CDR2 as SVGEGT. With V trimmed by 5 bases and J by 5 bases, 8 bases remained unmatched. CDR3 sequence: CASSTGTASYGYTF. Here the CDR3 DNA reads TGTGCCAGCAGTACCGGGACAGCGAGTTATGGCTACACCTTC.

The DNA for the CDR3 is TGTGCCAGTAGTACATACACGGGAATCCGCATGAACACTGAAGCTTTCTTT. Its translation is CASSTYTGIRMNTEAFF. The rearrangement uses TRBV19 and TRBJ1-1; D uncertain. This CDR3 spans 17 amino acids. V shed 4 bases and J shed 0 bases, with 18 bases lying between them. Germline CDR1 is LNHDA and CDR2 is SQIVND (reference sequence).

V gene TRBV7-9 combines with J gene TRBJ2-1, with 10 bases fitting TRBD2. CDR3 size: 14 residues. The germline CDR1 and CDR2 sequences are SEHNR and FQNEAQ (reference sequence). Unmatched junction bases numbered 6, after V lost 6 bases and J lost 7 bases. In nucleotides, the CDR3 is TGTGCCAGCAGTCTTAGCGGGAGGATGAATGAGCAGTTCTTC. Translation: CASSLSGRMNEQFF.

The V and J genes are TRBV29-1 and TRBJ2-5; no clear D. V lost 8 bases, J lost 2 bases, and 12 bases lay in between. The CDR3 has 12 amino acids. From germline, CDR1 is SQVTM and CDR2 ANQGSEA. The CDR3 protein is CSSRHSQETQYF. The CDR3 DNA reads TGCAGCTCCCGACACAGTCAAGAGACCCAGTACTTC.

This clone appeared a few times. The V and J genes are TRBV11-2 and TRBJ2-7, with 13 bases fitting TRBD2. The germline V gene encodes CDR1 SGHAT and CDR2 FQNNGV. V lost 1 base and J lost 4; bases outside the gene matches: 13. This CDR3 comprises 19 residues. The CDR3 coding sequence is TGTGCCAGCAGCTTAGTAGGCAGGACTAGCGGGAGCGGCCGGTACGAGCAGTACTTC. Protein sequence: CASSLVGRTSGSGRYEQYF.

The genes are TRBV28 and TRBJ2-7; D may be TRBD1 (6 bases). The CDR3 loop spans 13 amino acids. Germline CDR1 MDHEN, CDR2 SYDVKM. The ends were cut back, 5 bases at V and 2 bases at J, with 10 bases in the middle. CDR3 bases: TGTGCCAGCAGTCTCAGGACAGCCTACGAGCAGTACTTC. Its translation is CASSLRTAYEQYF.

This clone has just a few counts. The CDR3 is CASSQGGDSNQPQHF. The CDR3, as DNA: TGTGCCAGCAGCCAGGGGGGTGATAGCAATCAGCCCCAGCATTTT. This chain connects TRBV9 to TRBJ1-5; 7 positions match TRBD1. The CDR3 runs 15 residues. The germline gives CDR1 SGDLS, CDR2 YYNGEE. V was pared by 4 bases and J by 0 bases, with 4 bases of the junction left unmatched.

This chain links TRBV10-2 with TRBJ2-3, with a tentative D call TRBD2 (5 bases). CDR1 and CDR2 from the germline V gene are WSHSY and SAAADI. The CDR3 is 14 residues long. Trimming took 0 bases from V and 2 from J, leaving 6 bases between them. The CDR3 spells CASSESLATDTQYF. The CDR3 DNA is TGCGCCAGCAGTGAGTCCCTAGCCACAGATACGCAGTATTTT.

This sequence joins TRBV30 and TRBJ1-5; a possible D gene is TRBD1 (5 bases). V was clipped by 2 bases and J by 7 bases, with 15 bases between them. Germline V gives CDR1 GTSNPN, CDR2 SVGIG (reference sequence). The CDR3 spans 14 residues. CDR3 coding DNA: TGTGCCTGGAGTCCCGGCCAGGGCGGCCAGCCCCAGCATTTT. Amino acid sequence: CAWSPGQGGQPQHF.

The chain employs TRBV27 and TRBJ2-2; 7 bases agree with TRBD2. The CDR3 runs to 15 residues. Germline lookup yields CDR1 MNHEY and CDR2 SMNVEV (reference sequence). V was clipped by 3 bases and J by 1 base; unmatched bases: 2. The CDR3 coding sequence is TGTGCCAGCAGTTTTCTAGCGGTGAACACCGGGGAGCTGTTTTTT. Translation: CASSFLAVNTGELFF.

The chain joins TRBV2 to TRBJ2-5; D is unresolved. CDR3 size: 14 residues. Per germline, CDR1 SNHLY and CDR2 FYNNEI. V lost 2 bases and J 2 bases, leaving 9 bases between the germline ends. CDR3 DNA: TGTGCCAGCAGTGAAAGGTCAGCGCAAGAGACCCAGTACTTC. Translated: CASSERSAQETQYF.

The table lists this clone with a count of one. The chain is built from TRBV5-1 and TRBJ2-5; TRBD1 matches 7 bases. The CDR3 consists of 17 residues. The germline CDR1 and CDR2 sequences are SGHRS and YFSETQ. Germline trimming cut 0 bases from V and 4 bases from J; bases unmatched to any gene: 12. The CDR3 DNA is TGCGCCAGCAGCTTGGCCTCATCGGCAGGGGGTCCAGAGACCCAGTACTTC. Translation: CASSLASSAGGPETQYF.

This chain uses TRBV7-9 with TRBJ1-2, with D unclear. The CDR3 totals 15 residues. V was shortened by 3 bases and J by 5 bases, with 16 bases between the two germline ends. Germline CDR1 SEHNR, CDR2 FQNEAQ (reference sequence). The CDR3 reads CASSFPERGIYGYTF. In DNA, the CDR3 is TGTGCCAGCAGCTTCCCCGAGAGAGGGATTTATGGCTACACCTTC.

V gene TRBV7-2 combines with J gene TRBJ2-5; 16 bases are a match to TRBD2. This CDR3 comprises 16 residues. Looked up from germline, CDR1 is SGHTA and CDR2 is FQGNSA. The trim removed 5 bases at V and 5 bases at J, leaving 5 bases unmatched. CDR3 protein: CASSPGLAGGPETQYF. The DNA of the CDR3 is TGTGCCAGCAGCCCGGGACTAGCGGGAGGGCCGGAGACCCAGTACTTC.

The rearrangement uses TRBV14 and TRBJ1-1; D gene unclear. From germline, CDR1 is SGHDN and CDR2 FVKESK. Trimming shortened V by 2 bases and J by 5 bases, and 12 bases separated the two germline ends. The CDR3 covers 14 residues. The CDR3 DNA follows: TGTGCCAGCAGCCAAACAGCCCCGGGGACTGAAGCTTTCTTT. It specifies CASSQTAPGTEAFF. The full variable domain, rest sourced from reference TRBV14 and TRBJ1-1, is EAGVTQFPSHSVIEKGQTVTLRCDPISGHDNLYWYRRVMGKEIKFLLHFVKESKQDESGMPNNRFLAERTGGTYSTLKVQPAELEDSGVYFCASSQTAPGTEAFFGQGTRLTVV.

V gene TRBV2 combines with J gene TRBJ2-7, with D tentatively TRBD1 (5 bases). This CDR3 has 16 amino acids. V was trimmed by 4 bases and J by 3 bases, leaving 19 bases between them. CDR1 and CDR2 (germline): SNHLY, FYNNEI. The CDR3 DNA sequence: TGTGCCAGCAGTGTGGGGCCAGACCCCAATTACTACGAGCAGTACTTC. It specifies CASSVGPDPNYYEQYF. Combining the CDR3 with reference TRBV2 and TRBJ2-7 gives the whole variable domain EPEVTQTPSHQVTQMGQEVILRCVPISNHLYFYWYRQILGQKVEFLVSFYNNEISEKSEIFDDQFSVERPDGSNFTLKIRSTKLEDSAMYFCASSVGPDPNYYEQYFGPGTRLTVT.

This clone was counted only a few times. The chain links TRBV4-2 to TRBJ1-4, with D uncertain. The germline V gene has CDR1 LGHNA and CDR2 YNFKEQ. The V and J ends lost 0 bases and 2 bases respectively, with 7 bases between them. This CDR3 is built from 15 residues. The DNA for the CDR3 is TGTGCCAGCAGCCAAGATCGGGGTACTAATGAAAAACTGTTTTTT. Translation: CASSQDRGTNEKLFF.

The gene calls are TRBV19 and TRBJ1-3; D not certain. The CDR3 loop spans 15 amino acids. Germline CDR1 LNHDA, CDR2 SQIVND (reference sequence). The V end was cut by 7 bases, the J end by 0 bases, with 13 bases between. CDR3 sequence (DNA): TGTGCCAGTACCCGAGGAGGGAGCTCTGGAAACACCATATATTTT. This translates into CASTRGGSSGNTIYF.

The rearrangement uses TRBV5-4 and TRBJ1-4; tentative D call: TRBD1 (6 bases). V dropped 1 base and J dropped 3 bases, with 7 bases sitting between them. The CDR3 loop spans 14 amino acids. In germline, CDR1 is SGHNT, CDR2 YYREEE (reference sequence). The CDR3 protein is CASSLRGSNEKLFF. The CDR3 bases are TGTGCCAGCAGCTTGAGGGGGTCTAATGAAAAACTGTTTTTT.

This clone was recorded only once. The V and J genes are TRBV7-2 and TRBJ2-2; possibly TRBD2 for D (6 bases). The germline CDR1 and CDR2 sequences are SGHTA and FQGNSA. Trimming left V 5 bases short and J 8 bases short, with 12 bases between. This CDR3 contains 13 residues. DNA of the CDR3: TGTGCCAGCAGCCCTACGCGGGGAGGGGAGCTGTTTTTT. Translation gives CASSPTRGGELFF.

V is TRBV11-1 and J is TRBJ2-7; D is unclear. V gave up 3 bases and J gave up 1 base, with 13 bases separating them. CDR1 SGHAT and CDR2 FQDESV come from the germline V gene (reference sequence). The CDR3 contains 15 residues. CDR3 in DNA: TGTGCCAGCAGCTTTGGCAGGATGAATTCCTACGAGCAGTACTTC. It codes for CASSFGRMNSYEQYF.

The gene calls are TRBV9 and TRBJ1-4; D unresolved. Germline V gene data show CDR1 as SGDLS and CDR2 as YYNGEE. The CDR3 contains 16 residues. V lost 4 bases and J lost 6, with 19 bases in between. The CDR3 is CASSPSASGMDEKLFF. The CDR3 DNA is TGTGCCAGCAGCCCCAGTGCCTCGGGGATGGATGAAAAACTGTTTTTT.

The J gene is TRBJ1-2, the V gene TRBV25-1, with 7 bases identical to TRBD1. With 6 bases clipped from V and 4 bases from J, the junction kept 2 bases outside the gene matches. Germline-derived CDR1 and CDR2 are MGHDK and SYGVNS. The CDR3 spans 12 residues. The CDR3 DNA reads TGTGCCAGCAGACAGGGGCCCTATGGCTACACCTTC. The encoded protein is CASRQGPYGYTF.

V usage is TRBV7-8 and J usage is TRBJ2-2; a possible D gene is TRBD1 (5 bases). The CDR3 runs 15 residues. Germline assignment: CDR1 SGHVS and CDR2 FQNEAQ. V gave up 0 bases and J gave up 4 bases, with 9 bases separating them. CDR3 region: CASSLAWTFTGELFF. Written as DNA, the CDR3 is TGTGCCAGCAGCTTAGCGTGGACATTCACCGGGGAGCTGTTTTTT.

This chain uses TRBV4-1 with TRBJ1-1; 7 positions agree with TRBD1. Germline values: CDR1 MGHRA, CDR2 YSYEKL. J gave up 4 bases and V 8 bases, and 4 bases lay outside the gene matches. The CDR3 spans 12 residues. In DNA, the CDR3 is TGCGCCAGCGCAGGGGGGAGCACTGAAGCTTTCTTT. Protein sequence: CASAGGSTEAFF.

This chain links TRBV3-1 (or the pseudogene TRBV3-2) with TRBJ2-7; TRBD2 matches 9 bases. This CDR3 has 15 amino acids. Germline V gives CDR1 LGHDT, CDR2 YNNKEL (reference sequence). V trimming: 1 base; J trimming: 8 bases; junction bases outside the gene matches: 9. The CDR3 coding sequence is TGTGCCAGCAGCCAAGGGGTAATAGCGGGAGTAAAGCAGTACTTC. Translation gives CASSQGVIAGVKQYF.

The chain couples TRBV7-8 to TRBJ1-5, with D possibly TRBD1 on 6 matching bases. This CDR3 is built from 13 residues. V shed 3 bases and J shed 5 bases, with 8 bases lying between them. The germline gives CDR1 SGHVS, CDR2 FQNEAQ. The CDR3 is CASSLDRDQPQHF. CDR3 in DNA: TGTGCCAGCAGCTTGGACAGAGATCAGCCCCAGCATTTT.

The chain joins TRBV5-1 to TRBJ1-5; D is perhaps TRBD1 (6 bases). The germline V and J ends were trimmed by 1 base and 7 bases, with 12 bases remaining between them. The CDR3 consists of 14 residues. Looked up from germline, CDR1 is SGHRS and CDR2 is YFSETQ. The CDR3 here is CASSLITGLQPQHF. CDR3 nucleotide sequence: TGCGCCAGCAGCTTGATTACAGGGCTCCAGCCCCAGCATTTT.